The clone carrying this TCR beta chain was picked up a small number of times. Its antigen is undetermined. This sample was included in a study of early T cells in non-severe SARS-CoV-2 infection. Looking at the study overall: Unsorted whole-blood RNA was sequenced in bulk, leaving chains unpaired. Study-wide results and caveats: Lookups in VDJdb leaned toward anti-spike CD8 responses and missed private and CD4 specificities.

Individual cDNA molecules were tagged with unique molecular identifiers. MiXCR, applied by TCRdb to the 5' RACE reads, yields one record per CDR3 protein. This table holds about 80,000 distinct CDR3 sequences, approximately 15% found once. Germline CDR1 is GTSNPN and CDR2 is SVGIG (reference sequence). CDR3 length: 14 amino acids. V shed 2 bases, J shed 7 bases, and the junction held 10 bases outside the gene matches. The source is an adult who was a healthcare worker with PCR-confirmed SARS-CoV-2 infection or an uninfected control (not recorded which). The material sequenced was whole blood. V and J are TRBV30 and TRBJ1-2; 7 bases agree with TRBD1. CDR3 DNA sequence: TGTGCCTGGAGTTTAAGACAGGGCATAGGTGGCTACACCTTC. Residues: CAWSLRQGIGGYTF.